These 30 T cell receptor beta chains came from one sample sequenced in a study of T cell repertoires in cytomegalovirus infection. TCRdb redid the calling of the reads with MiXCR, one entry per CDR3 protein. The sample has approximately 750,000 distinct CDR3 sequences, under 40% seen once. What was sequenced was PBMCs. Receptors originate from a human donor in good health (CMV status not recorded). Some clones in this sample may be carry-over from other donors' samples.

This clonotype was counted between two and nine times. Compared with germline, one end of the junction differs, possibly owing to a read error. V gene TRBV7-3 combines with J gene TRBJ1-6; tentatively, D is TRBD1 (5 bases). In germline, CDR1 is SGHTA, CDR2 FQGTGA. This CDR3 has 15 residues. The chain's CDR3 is CASSLLGDYTSPLHF. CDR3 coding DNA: TGTGCCAGCAGCTTGTTAGGGGACTATACTTCACCCCTCCACTTT.

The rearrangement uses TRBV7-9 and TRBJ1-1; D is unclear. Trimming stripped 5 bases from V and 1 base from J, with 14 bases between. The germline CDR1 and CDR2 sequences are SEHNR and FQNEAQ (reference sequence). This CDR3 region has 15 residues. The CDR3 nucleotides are TGTGCCAGCAGCCATAATACTGGCAAGAACACTGAAGCTTTCTTT. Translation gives CASSHNTGKNTEAFF.

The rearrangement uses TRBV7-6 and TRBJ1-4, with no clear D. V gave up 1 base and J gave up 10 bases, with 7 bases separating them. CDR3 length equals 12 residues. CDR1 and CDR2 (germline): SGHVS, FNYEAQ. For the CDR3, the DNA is TGTGCCAGCAGCTTAGACCGCGCAAAACTGTTTTTT. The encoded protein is CASSLDRAKLFF.

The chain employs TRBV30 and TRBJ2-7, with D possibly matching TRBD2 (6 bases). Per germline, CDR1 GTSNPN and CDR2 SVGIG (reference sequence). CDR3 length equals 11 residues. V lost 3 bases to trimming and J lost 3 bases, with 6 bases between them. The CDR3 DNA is TGTGCCTGGAGGGAGGGCTACGAGCAGTACTTC. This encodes CAWREGYEQYF.

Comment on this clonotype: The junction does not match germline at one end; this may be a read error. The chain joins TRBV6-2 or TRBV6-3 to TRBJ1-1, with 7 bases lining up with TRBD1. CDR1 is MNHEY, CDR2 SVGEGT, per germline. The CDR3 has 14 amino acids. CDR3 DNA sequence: TGTGCCAGCAGGCAGACAGGGTTGGGGGCTGAAGATTTCTTT. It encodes CASRQTGLGAEDFF.

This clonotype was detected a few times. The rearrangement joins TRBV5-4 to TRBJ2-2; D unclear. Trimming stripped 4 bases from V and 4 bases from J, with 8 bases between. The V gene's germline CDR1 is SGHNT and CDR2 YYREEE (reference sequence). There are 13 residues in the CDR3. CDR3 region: CASSQDTTGELFF. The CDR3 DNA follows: TGTGCCAGCAGCCAAGACACCACCGGGGAGCTGTTTTTT.

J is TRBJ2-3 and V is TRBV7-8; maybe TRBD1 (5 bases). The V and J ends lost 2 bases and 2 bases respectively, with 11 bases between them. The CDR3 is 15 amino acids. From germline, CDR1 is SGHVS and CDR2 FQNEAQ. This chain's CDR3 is CASSLQGRDTDTQYF. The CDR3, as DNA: TGTGCCAGCAGCTTACAGGGTAGGGACACAGATACGCAGTATTTT. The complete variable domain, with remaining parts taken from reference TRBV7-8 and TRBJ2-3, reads GAGVSQSPRYKVAKRGQDVALRCDPISGHVSLFWYQQALGQGPEFLTYFQNEAQLDKSGLPSDRFFAERPEGSVSTLKIQRTQQEDSAVYLCASSLQGRDTDTQYFGPGTRLTVL.

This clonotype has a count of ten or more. CDR3 region: CASSATGGASYGYTF. The CDR3 bases are TGTGCCAGCAGCGCCACAGGGGGCGCGAGCTATGGCTACACCTTC. This rearrangement joins TRBV12-3 or TRBV12-4 to TRBJ1-2; 9 nucleotides line up with TRBD1. The ends lost 6 bases at V and 4 bases at J; junction bases unmatched: 9. This CDR3 region has 15 residues.

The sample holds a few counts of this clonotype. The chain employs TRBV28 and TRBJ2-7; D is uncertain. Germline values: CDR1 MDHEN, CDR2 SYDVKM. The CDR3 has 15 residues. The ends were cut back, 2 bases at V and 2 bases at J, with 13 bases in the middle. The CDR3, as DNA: TGTGCCAGCAGTTTAGTCGGAACGGGCCCCTACGAGCAGTACTTC. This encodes CASSLVGTGPYEQYF.

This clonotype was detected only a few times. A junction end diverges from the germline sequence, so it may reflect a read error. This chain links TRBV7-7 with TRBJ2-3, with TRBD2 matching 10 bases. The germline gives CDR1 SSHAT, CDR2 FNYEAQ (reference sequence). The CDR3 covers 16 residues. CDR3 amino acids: CASSPAPSGGGATQYF. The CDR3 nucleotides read TGTGCTAGCAGCCCCGCGCCAAGCGGGGGGGGGGCTACGCAGTATTTT.

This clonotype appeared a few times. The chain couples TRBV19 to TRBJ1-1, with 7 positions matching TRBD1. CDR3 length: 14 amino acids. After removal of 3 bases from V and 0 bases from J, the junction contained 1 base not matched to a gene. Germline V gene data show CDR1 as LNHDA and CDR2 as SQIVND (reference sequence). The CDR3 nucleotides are TGTGCCAGTAGTATTACAGGGGTGAACACTGAAGCTTTCTTT. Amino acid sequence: CASSITGVNTEAFF.

CDR3 in DNA: TGCAGTGCCCTGGGGCAGCACTCTGGAAACACCATATATTTT. Amino acids: CSALGQHSGNTIYF. The V call is TRBV20-1, the J call TRBJ1-3; D perhaps matches TRBD1 (5 bases). The CDR3 length is 14 residues. Germline values: CDR1 DFQATT, CDR2 SNEGSKA (reference sequence). V lost 6 bases, J lost 0 bases, and 12 bases lay in between.

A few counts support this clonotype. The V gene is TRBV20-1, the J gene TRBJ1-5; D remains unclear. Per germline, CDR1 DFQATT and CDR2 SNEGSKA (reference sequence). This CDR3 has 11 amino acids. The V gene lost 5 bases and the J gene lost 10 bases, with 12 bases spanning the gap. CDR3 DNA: TGCAGTGCTCCCTTTAGTGGCCCCCAGCATTTT. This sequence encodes CSAPFSGPQHF.

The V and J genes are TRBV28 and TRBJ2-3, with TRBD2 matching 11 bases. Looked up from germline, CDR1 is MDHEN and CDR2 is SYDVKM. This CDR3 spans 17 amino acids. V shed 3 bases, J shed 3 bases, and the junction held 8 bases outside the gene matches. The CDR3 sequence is CASSLGLAEDWTDTQYF. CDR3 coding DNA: TGTGCCAGCAGTTTGGGACTAGCGGAAGATTGGACAGATACGCAGTATTTT.

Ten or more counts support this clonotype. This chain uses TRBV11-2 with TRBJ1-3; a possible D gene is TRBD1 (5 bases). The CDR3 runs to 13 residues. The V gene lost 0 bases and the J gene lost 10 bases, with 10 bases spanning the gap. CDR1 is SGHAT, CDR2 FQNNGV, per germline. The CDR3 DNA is TGTGCCAGCAGCTTAGATTATGGGGGAACCATATATTTT. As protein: CASSLDYGGTIYF.

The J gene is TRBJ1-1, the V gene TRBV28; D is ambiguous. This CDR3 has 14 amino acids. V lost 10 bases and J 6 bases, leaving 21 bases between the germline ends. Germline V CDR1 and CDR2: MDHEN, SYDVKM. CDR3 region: CAIGPEGRSAEAFF. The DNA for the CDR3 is TGTGCCATAGGTCCAGAGGGCAGATCCGCTGAAGCTTTCTTT.

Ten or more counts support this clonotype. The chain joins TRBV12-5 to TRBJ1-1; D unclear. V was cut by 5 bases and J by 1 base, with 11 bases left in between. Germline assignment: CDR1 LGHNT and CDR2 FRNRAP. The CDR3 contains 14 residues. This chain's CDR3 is CASGLRYRNTEAFF. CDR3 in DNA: TGTGCTAGTGGTCTACGTTACAGGAACACTGAAGCTTTCTTT.

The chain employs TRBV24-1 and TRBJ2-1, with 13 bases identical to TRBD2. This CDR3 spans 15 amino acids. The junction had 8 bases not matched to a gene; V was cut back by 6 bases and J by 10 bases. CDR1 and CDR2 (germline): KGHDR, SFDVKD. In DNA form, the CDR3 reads TGTGCCACCAGTCCTGGGACTAGCGGGACCGAAGAGCAGTTCTTC. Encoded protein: CATSPGTSGTEEQFF.

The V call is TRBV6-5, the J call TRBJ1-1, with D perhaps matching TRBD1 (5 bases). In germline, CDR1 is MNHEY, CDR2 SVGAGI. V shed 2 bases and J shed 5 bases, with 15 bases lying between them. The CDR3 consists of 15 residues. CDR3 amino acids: CASSYRDTGITEAFF. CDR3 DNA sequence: TGTGCCAGCAGTTACAGAGATACAGGAATTACTGAAGCTTTCTTT.

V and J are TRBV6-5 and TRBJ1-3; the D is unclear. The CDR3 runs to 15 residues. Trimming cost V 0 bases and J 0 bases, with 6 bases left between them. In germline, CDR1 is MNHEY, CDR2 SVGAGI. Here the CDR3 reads CASSYSLLSGNTIYF. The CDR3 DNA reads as TGTGCCAGCAGTTACTCTCTGCTCTCTGGAAACACCATATATTTT.

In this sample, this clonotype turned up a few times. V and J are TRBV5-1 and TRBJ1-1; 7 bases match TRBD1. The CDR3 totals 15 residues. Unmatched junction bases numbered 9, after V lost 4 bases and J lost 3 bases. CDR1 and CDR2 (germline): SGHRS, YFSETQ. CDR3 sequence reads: CASSRWDSPYTEAFF. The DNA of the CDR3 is TGCGCCAGCAGCCGATGGGACAGTCCCTACACTGAAGCTTTCTTT.

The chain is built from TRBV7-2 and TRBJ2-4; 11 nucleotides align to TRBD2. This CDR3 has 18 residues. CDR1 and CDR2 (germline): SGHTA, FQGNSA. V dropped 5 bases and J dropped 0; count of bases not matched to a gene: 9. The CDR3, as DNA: TGTGCCAGCAGCCCGGGACTAGCGGCACCCCTAGCCAAAAACATTCAGTACTTC. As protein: CASSPGLAAPLAKNIQYF. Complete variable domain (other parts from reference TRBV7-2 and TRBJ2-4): GAGVSQSPSNKVTEKGKDVELRCDPISGHTALYWYRQSLGQGLEFLIYFQGNSAPDKSGLPSDRFSAERTGGSVSTLTIQRTQQEDSAVYLCASSPGLAAPLAKNIQYFGAGTRLSVL.

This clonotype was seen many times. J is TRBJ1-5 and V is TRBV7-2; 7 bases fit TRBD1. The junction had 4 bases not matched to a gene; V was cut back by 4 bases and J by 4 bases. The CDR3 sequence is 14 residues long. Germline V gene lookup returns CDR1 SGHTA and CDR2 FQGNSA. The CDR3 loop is CASSSGQWNQPQHF. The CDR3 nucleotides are TGTGCCAGCAGCTCGGGACAGTGGAATCAGCCCCAGCATTTT.

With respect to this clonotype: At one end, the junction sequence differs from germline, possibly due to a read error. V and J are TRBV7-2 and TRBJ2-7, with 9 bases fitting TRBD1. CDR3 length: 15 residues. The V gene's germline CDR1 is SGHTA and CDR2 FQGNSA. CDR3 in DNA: TGTGACAGCAGCTCCCGGACAGGGGCTACCTACGAGCAGTACTTC. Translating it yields CDSSSRTGATYEQYF.

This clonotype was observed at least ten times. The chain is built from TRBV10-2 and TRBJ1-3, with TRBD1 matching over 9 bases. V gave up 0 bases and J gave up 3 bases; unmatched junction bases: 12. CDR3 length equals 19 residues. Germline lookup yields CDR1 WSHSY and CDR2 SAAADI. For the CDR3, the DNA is TGCGCCAGCAGTGAGTCTTGGACAGGGGTAACCTCTCGTGGAAACACCATATATTTT. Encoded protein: CASSESWTGVTSRGNTIYF.

In nucleotides, the CDR3 is TGTGCCAGCAGTGAAATGTGGGAGACCCAGTACTTC. It encodes CASSEMWETQYF. V usage is TRBV6-1 and J usage is TRBJ2-5; D call uncertain. This CDR3 is 12 amino acids long. CDR1 MNHNS and CDR2 SASEGT come from the germline V gene. Trimming left V 2 bases short and J 5 bases short, with 6 bases between.

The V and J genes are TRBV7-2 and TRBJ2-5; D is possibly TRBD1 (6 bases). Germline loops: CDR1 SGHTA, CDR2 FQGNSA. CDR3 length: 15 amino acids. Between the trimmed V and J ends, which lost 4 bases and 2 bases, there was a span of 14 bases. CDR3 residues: CASSYGPTGQETQYF. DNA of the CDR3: TGTGCCAGCAGCTACGGTCCGACAGGACAAGAGACCCAGTACTTC.

CDR3 amino acids: CASSLDRDRVGETQYF. Written as DNA, the CDR3 is TGTGCCAGCAGCTTGGACCGGGACAGGGTCGGGGAGACCCAGTACTTC. V gene TRBV5-4 combines with J gene TRBJ2-5, with TRBD1 matching 9 bases. The CDR3 consists of 16 residues. Trimming cost V 0 bases and J 5 bases; bases outside gene matches: 8. The V gene's germline CDR1 is SGHNT and CDR2 YYREEE (reference sequence). The full variable domain, rest sourced from reference TRBV5-4 and TRBJ2-5, is ETGVTQSPTHLIKTRGQQVTLRCSSQSGHNTVSWYQQALGQGPQFIFQYYREEENGRGNFPPRFSGLQFPNYSSELNVNALELDDSALYLCASSLDRDRVGETQYFGPGTRLLVL.

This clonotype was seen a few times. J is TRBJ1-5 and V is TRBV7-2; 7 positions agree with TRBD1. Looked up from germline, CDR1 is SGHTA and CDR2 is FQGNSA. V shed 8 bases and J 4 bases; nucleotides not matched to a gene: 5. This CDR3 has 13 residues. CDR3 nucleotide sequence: TGTGCCAGCGAACCAGGGGGGAATCAGCCCCAGCATTTT. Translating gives CASEPGGNQPQHF.

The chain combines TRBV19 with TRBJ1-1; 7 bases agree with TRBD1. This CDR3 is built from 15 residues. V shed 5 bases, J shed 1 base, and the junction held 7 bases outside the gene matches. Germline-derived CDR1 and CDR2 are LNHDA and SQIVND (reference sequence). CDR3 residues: CASSARDRPNTEAFF. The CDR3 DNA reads TGTGCCAGTAGTGCGCGGGACAGACCGAACACTGAAGCTTTCTTT.